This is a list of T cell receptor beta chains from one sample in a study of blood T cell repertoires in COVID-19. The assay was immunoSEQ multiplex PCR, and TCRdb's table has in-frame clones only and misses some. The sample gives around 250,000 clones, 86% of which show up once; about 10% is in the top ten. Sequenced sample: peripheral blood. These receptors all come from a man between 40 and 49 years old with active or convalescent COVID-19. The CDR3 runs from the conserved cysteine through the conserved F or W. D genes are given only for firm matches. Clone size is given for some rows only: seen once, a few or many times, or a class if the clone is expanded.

CASSTQGDYYGYTF TGTGCCAGCAGCACACAGGGGGACTACTATGGCTACACCTTC TRBV9 NA TRBJ1-2 TRBD1
CASSTHRGNYGYTF TGTGCCAGCAGCACTCACAGGGGTAACTATGGCTACACCTTC TRBV9 NA TRBJ1-2 TRBD1
CASSLGGPYNEQFF TGTGCCAGCAGCTTGGGCGGCCCCTACAATGAGCAGTTCTTC TRBV5-6 few TRBJ2-1 NA
CASSLDPGTGEGYTF TGTGCCAGCAGCTTGGATCCCGGGACAGGAGAAGGCTACACCTTC TRBV5-4 NA TRBJ1-2 TRBD1
CASSYGGGNTEAFF TGTGCCAGCAGTTATGGGGGGGGGAACACTGAAGCTTTCTTT TRBV6-5 NA TRBJ1-1 NA
CATSGGSEGLRTGELFF TGTGCCACCAGTGGAGGGAGCGAGGGACTACGCACCGGGGAGCTGTTTTTT TRBV24-1 NA TRBJ2-2 TRBD2
CSVVEPYHYNEQFF TGCAGCGTTGTAGAACCCTACCACTACAATGAGCAGTTCTTC TRBV29-1 NA TRBJ2-1 NA
CASSLTSGSGETQYF TGTGCCAGCAGCTTAACGTCAGGGTCTGGGGAGACCCAGTACTTC TRBV7-2 NA TRBJ2-5 NA
CASRRGTSGSLEQFF TGTGCCAGCAGGAGGGGGACTAGCGGGAGCCTTGAGCAGTTCTTC TRBV27 NA TRBJ2-1 TRBD2
CASSRKALVGINEQFF TGTGCCAGCAGCCGAAAGGCACTAGTGGGTATTAATGAGCAGTTCTTC TRBV2 NA TRBJ2-1 NA
CAIPRTGHGYTF TGTGCCATCCCCCGGACAGGGCATGGCTACACCTTC TRBV21-1 NA TRBJ1-2 NA
CASSLGTGINNEQFF TGTGCCAGCTCCCTAGGGACAGGGATTAACAATGAGCAGTTCTTC TRBV18 NA TRBJ2-1 TRBD1
CASSEARGGGYEQYF TGTGCCAGCAGTGAAGCCCGGGGGGGCGGCTACGAGCAGTACTTC TRBV6-1 NA TRBJ2-7 TRBD2
CASSQDAGKGQPQHF TGCGCCAGCAGCCAAGACGCGGGGAAGGGACAGCCCCAGCATTTT TRBV4-1 NA TRBJ1-5 NA